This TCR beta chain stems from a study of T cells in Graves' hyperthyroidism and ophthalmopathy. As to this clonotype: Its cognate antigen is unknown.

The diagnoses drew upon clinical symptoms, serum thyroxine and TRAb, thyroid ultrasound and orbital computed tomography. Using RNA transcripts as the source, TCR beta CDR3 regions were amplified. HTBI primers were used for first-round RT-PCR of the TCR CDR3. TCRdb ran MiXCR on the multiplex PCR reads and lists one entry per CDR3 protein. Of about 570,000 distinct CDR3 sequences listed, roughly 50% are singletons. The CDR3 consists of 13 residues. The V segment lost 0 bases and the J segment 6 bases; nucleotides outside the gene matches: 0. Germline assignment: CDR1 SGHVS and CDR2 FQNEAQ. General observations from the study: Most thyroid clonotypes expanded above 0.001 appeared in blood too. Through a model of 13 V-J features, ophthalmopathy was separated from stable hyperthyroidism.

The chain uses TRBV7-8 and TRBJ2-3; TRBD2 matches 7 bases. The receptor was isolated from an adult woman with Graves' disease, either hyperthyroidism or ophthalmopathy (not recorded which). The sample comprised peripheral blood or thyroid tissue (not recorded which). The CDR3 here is CASSLAGGDTQYF. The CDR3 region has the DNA TGTGCCAGCAGCTTAGCGGGGGGGGATACGCAGTATTTT.